This T cell receptor beta chain originates from a study of metastatic and nonmetastatic thyroid tumors (dated by TCRdb to between 2020 and 2021). Background for the entire study: The researchers compared repertoires between peripheral blood samples and tumor or nodule tissue samples from patients with malignant or benign thyroid disease. The paper's findings and limits, for the study overall: In both blood and tumor samples, malignant tumors were reported to have significantly higher TCR beta diversity than benign nodules.

No treatment had been received by any patient before thyroid surgery. The study retrospectively analysed patient clinical samples collected from the early 2010s to the late 2010s using T-cell receptor beta sequencing. This clone has just a few counts. The specificity of this receptor is unknown. Germline is not matched at one junction end, which may reflect a read error. The sample carries other DNA sequences with the same CDR3. Library construction relied on PCR. The run used an Illumina HiSeq 4000. High-throughput sequencing was used to profile the CDR3 region of the TCR beta-chain in every patient. Per the source publication's procedure: A classifier to discriminate distant-metastatic papillary thyroid cancer patients was built from CDR3 differences across clinicopathological groups. To measure repertoire diversity the researchers used the Shannon index, while the Morisita-Horn index served to gauge how similar the tumor and blood repertoires were. The raw public data were reprocessed by TCRdb itself: fastp quality trimming at Q25, MiXCR clonotype calling, in-frame beta chains only. For this entry, the V and J calls and clone size follow TCRdb and not the study's own pipeline. Here the sample has some 20,000 clones; 16% occur a single time. The ten largest clones represent under 20% of the sample.

Sequences GTSNPN (CDR1) and SVGIG (CDR2) are obtained from the germline V gene (reference sequence). Including the terminal cysteine and phenylalanine, the CDR3 comprises 13 residues. This entry keeps only the CDR3 DNA: 39 bases, framed from base 1. In this chain, TRBV30 is recombined with TRBJ1-2; the D gene is unclear. The specimen sequenced was blood. The sequence was collected from a male donor with papillary thyroid cancer or a benign thyroid nodule (not recorded which). Some clones in this sample may be carry-over from other donors' samples. The DNA sequence reads TGCGCCTGGAGTAGACCTCCTGGGCGTGGCTACACCTTC. This yields the protein CAWSRPPGRGYTF. Reference TRBV30 and TRBJ1-2 genes cover what lies past the CDR3, so the full variable domain is SQTIHQWPATLVQPVGSPLSLECTVEGTSNPNLYWYRQAAGRGLQLLFYSVGIGQISSEVPQNLSASRPQDRQFILSSKKLLLSDSGFYLCAWSRPPGRGYTFGSGTRLTVV.